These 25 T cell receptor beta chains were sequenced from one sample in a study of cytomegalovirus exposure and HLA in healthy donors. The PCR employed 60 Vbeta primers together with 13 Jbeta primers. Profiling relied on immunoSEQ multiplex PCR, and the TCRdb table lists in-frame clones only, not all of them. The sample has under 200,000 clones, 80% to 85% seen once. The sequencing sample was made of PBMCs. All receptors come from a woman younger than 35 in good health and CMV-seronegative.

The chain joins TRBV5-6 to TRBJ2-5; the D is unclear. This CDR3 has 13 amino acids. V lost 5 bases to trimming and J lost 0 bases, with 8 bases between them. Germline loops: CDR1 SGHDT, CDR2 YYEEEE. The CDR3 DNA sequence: TGTGCCAGCAGTCGGGTAAACCAAGAGACCCAGTACTTC. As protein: CASSRVNQETQYF.

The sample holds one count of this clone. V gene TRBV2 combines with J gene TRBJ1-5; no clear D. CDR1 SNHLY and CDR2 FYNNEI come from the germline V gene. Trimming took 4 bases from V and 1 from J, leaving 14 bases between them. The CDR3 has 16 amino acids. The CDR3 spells CASSGESNQSNQPQHF. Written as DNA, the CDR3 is TGTGCCAGCAGTGGAGAGAGTAATCAAAGCAATCAGCCCCAGCATTTT. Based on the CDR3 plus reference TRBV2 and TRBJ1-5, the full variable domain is EPEVTQTPSHQVTQMGQEVILRCVPISNHLYFYWYRQILGQKVEFLVSFYNNEISEKSEIFDDQFSVERPDGSNFTLKIRSTKLEDSAMYFCASSGESNQSNQPQHFGDGTRLSIL.

In DNA form, the CDR3 reads TGTGCCAGCTCCCAGGCTTCTAACTATGGCTACACCTTC. Its translation is CASSQASNYGYTF. The chain couples TRBV18 to TRBJ1-2, with unresolved D. V lost 6 bases, J lost 0 bases, and 8 bases lay in between. There are 13 residues in the CDR3. Germline V gene data show CDR1 as KGHSH and CDR2 as LQKENI.

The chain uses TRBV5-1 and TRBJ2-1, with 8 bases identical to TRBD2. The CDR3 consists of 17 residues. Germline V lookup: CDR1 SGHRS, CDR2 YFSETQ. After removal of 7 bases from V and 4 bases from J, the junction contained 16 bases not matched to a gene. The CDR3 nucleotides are TGCGCCAGCTTCGGGGTCGGGGGGGACGGCGTTTACAATGAGCAGTTCTTC. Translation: CASFGVGGDGVYNEQFF. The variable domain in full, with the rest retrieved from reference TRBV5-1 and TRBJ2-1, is KAGVTQTPRYLIKTRGQQVTLSCSPISGHRSVSWYQQTPGQGLQFLFEYFSETQRNKGNFPGRFSGRQFSNSRSEMNVSTLELGDSALYLCASFGVGGDGVYNEQFFGPGTRLTVL.

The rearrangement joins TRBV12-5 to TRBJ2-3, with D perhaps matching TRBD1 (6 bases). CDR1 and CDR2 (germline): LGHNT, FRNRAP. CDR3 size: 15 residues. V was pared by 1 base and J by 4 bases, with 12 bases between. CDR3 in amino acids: CASGLGQGSPDTQYF. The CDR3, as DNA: TGTGCTAGTGGTTTGGGGCAGGGGAGCCCAGATACGCAGTATTTT.

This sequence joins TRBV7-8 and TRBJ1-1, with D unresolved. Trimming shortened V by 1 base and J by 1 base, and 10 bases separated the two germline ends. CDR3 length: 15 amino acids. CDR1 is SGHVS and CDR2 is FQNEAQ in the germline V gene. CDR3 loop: CASSLVRAGNTEAFF. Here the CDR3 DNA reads TGTGCCAGCAGCTTAGTGAGGGCCGGGAACACTGAAGCTTTCTTT.

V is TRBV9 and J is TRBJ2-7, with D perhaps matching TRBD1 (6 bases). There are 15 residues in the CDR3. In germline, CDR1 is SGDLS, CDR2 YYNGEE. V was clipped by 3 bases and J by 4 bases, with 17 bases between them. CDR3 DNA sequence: TGTGCCAGCAGCGCCCACTCGGGGACACCTTACGAGCAGTACTTC. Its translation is CASSAHSGTPYEQYF.

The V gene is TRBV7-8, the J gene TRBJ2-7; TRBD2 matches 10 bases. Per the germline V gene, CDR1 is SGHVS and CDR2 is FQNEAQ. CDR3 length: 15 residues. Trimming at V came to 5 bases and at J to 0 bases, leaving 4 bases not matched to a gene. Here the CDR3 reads CASSIGLAVSYEQYF. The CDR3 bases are TGTGCCAGCAGCATCGGACTAGCGGTCTCCTACGAGCAGTACTTC.

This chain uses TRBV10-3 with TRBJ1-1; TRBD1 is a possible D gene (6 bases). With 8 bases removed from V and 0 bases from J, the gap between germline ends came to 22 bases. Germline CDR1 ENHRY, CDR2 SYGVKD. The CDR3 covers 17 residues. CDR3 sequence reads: CAIGGGPGPPMNTEAFF. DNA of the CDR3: TGTGCCATCGGGGGGGGGCCAGGCCCCCCTATGAACACTGAAGCTTTCTTT.

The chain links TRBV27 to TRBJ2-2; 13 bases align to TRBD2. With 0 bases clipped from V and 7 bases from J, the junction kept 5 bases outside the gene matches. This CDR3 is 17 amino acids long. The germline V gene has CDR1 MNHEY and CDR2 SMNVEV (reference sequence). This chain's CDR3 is CASSLSPGLAGVGELFF. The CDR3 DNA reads TGTGCCAGCAGTTTATCACCCGGACTAGCGGGAGTCGGGGAGCTGTTTTTT.

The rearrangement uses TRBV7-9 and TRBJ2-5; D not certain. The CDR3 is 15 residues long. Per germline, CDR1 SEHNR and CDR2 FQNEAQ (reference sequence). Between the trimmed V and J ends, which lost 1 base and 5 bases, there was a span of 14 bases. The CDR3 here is CASSLGFSLAETQYF. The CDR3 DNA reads TGTGCCAGCAGCTTAGGTTTTAGCCTCGCGGAGACCCAGTACTTC.

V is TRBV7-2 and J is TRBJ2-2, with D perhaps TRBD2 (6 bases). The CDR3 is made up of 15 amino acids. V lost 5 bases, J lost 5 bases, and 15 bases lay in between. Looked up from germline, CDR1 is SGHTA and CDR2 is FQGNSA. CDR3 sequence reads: CASSPGLAWTGELFF. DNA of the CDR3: TGTGCCAGCAGCCCCGGGCTAGCGTGGACCGGGGAGCTGTTTTTT.

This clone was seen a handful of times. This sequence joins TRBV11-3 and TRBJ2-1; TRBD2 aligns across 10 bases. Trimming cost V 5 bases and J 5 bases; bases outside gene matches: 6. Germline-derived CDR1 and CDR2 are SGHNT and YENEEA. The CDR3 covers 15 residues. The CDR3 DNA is TGTGCCAGCAGCCTAAGCGGGGGGGGTAACAATGAGCAGTTCTTC. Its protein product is CASSLSGGGNNEQFF. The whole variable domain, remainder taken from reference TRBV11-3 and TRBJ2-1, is EAGVVQSPRYKIIEKKQPVAFWCNPISGHNTLYWYLQNLGQGPELLIRYENEEAVDDSQLPKDRFSAERLKGVDSTLKIQPAELGDSAVYLCASSLSGGGNNEQFFGPGTRLTVL.

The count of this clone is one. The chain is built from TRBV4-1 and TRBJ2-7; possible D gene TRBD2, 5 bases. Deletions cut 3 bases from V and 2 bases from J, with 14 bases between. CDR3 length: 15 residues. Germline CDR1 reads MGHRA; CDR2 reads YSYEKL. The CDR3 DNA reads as TGCGCCAGCAGCCAGGAGCGCGGGTCCGCCTACGAGCAGTACTTC. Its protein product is CASSQERGSAYEQYF.

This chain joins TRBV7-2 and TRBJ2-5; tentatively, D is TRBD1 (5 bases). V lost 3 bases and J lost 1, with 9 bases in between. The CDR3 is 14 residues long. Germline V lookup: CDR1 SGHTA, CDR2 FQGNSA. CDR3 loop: CASSLGRSQETQYF. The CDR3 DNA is TGTGCCAGCAGCTTGGGGCGGTCCCAAGAGACCCAGTACTTC.

The CDR3, as DNA: TGTGCCAGCAGCGTCGGGGAAGCTTATGGCTACACCTTC. The encoded protein is CASSVGEAYGYTF. This chain joins TRBV9 and TRBJ1-2; no reliable D call. The CDR3 extends over 13 amino acids. CDR1 SGDLS and CDR2 YYNGEE come from the germline V gene. Trimming shortened V by 2 bases and J by 5 bases, and 10 bases separated the two germline ends.

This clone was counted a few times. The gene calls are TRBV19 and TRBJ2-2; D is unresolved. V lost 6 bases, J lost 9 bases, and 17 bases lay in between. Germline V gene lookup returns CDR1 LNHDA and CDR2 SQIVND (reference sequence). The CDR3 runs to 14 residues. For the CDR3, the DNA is TGTGCCAGTAGGATGTTCGGTGAATCGAGGGAGCTGTTTTTT. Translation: CASRMFGESRELFF.

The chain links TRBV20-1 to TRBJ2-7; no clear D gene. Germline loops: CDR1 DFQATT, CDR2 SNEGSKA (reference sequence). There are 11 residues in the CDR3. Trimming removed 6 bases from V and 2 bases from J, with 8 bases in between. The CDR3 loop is CSAAETYEQYF. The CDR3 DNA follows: TGCAGTGCGGCCGAAACCTACGAGCAGTACTTC.

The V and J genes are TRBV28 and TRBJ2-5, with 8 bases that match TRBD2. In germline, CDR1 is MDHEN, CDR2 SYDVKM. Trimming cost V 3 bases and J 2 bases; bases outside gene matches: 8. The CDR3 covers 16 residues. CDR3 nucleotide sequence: TGTGCCAGCAGTTTGTGGGCTAGCGGGCTACAAGAGACCCAGTACTTC. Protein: CASSLWASGLQETQYF.

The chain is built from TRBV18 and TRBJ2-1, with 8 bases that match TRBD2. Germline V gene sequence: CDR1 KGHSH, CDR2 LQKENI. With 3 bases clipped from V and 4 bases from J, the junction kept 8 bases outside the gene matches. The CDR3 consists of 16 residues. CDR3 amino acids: CASSPPSGRPYNEQFF. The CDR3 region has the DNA TGTGCCAGCTCACCTCCAAGCGGGAGACCGTACAATGAGCAGTTCTTC.

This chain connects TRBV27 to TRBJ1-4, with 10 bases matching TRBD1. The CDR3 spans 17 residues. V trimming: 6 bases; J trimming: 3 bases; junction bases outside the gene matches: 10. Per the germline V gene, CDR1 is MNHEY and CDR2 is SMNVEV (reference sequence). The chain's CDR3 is CASSSTTGGWANEKLFF. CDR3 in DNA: TGTGCCAGCAGCTCAACGACAGGGGGCTGGGCTAATGAAAAACTGTTTTTT.

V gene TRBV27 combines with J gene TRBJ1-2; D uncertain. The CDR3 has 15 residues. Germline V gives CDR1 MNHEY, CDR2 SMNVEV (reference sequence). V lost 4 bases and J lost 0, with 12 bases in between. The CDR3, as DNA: TGTGCCAGCAGTTCCACAGTGCGATCTAACTATGGCTACACCTTC. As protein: CASSSTVRSNYGYTF.

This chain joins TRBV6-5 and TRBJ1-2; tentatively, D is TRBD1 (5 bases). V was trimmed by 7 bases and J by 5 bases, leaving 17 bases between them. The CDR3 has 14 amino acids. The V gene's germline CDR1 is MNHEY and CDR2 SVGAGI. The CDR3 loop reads CASNEQGGVYGYTF. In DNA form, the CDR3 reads TGTGCCAGCAACGAGCAGGGTGGAGTTTATGGCTACACCTTC.

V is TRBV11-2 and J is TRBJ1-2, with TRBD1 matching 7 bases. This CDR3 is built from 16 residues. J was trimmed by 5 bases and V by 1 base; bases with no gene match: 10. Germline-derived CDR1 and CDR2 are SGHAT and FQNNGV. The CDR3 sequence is CASSLVAGQEKYGYTF. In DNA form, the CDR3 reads TGTGCCAGCAGCTTAGTAGCCGGACAGGAGAAATATGGCTACACCTTC. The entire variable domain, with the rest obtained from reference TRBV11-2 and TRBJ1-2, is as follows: EAGVAQSPRYKIIEKRQSVAFWCNPISGHATLYWYQQILGQGPKLLIQFQNNGVVDDSQLPKDRFSAERLKGVDSTLKIQPAKLEDSAVYLCASSLVAGQEKYGYTFGSGTRLTVV.

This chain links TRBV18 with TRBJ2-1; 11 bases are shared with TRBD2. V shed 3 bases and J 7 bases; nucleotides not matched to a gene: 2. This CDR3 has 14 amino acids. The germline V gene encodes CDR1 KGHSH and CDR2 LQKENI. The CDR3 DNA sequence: TGTGCCAGCTCACCGGGACTAGCGGATAATGAGCAGTTCTTC. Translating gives CASSPGLADNEQFF.